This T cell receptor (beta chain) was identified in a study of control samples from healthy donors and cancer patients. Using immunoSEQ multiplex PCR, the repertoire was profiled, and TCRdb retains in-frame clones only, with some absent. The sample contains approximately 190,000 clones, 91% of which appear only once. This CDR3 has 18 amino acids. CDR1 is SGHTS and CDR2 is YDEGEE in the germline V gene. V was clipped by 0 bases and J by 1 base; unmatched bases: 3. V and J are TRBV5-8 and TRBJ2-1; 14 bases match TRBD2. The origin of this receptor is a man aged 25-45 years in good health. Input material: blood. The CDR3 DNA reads TGTGCCAGCAGCTTGGCGGGACTAGCGGGGGCATCCTACAATGAGCAGTTCTTC. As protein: CASSLAGLAGASYNEQFF. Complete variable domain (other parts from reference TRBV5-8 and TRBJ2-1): EAGVTQSPTHLIKTRGQQATLRCSPISGHTSVYWYQQALGLGLQFLLWYDEGEERNRGNFPPRFSGRQFPNYSSELNVNALELEDSALYLCASSLAGLAGASYNEQFFGPGTRLTVL.